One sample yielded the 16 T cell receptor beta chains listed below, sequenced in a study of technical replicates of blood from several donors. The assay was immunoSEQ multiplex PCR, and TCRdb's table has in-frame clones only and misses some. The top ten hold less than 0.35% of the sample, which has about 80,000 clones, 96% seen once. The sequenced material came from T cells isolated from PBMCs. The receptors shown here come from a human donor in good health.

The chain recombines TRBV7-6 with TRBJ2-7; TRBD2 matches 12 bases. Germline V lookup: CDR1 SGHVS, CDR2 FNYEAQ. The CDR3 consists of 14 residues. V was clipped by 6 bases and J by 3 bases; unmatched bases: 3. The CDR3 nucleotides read TGTGCCAGCAGGGAACTAGCGGGAGGCTACGAGCAGTACTTC. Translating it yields CASRELAGGYEQYF. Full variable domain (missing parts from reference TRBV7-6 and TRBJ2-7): GAGVSQSPRYKVTKRGQDVALRCDPISGHVSLYWYRQALGQGPEFLTYFNYEAQQDKSGLPNDRFSAERPEGSISTLTIQRTEQRDSAMYRCASRELAGGYEQYFGPGTRLTVT.

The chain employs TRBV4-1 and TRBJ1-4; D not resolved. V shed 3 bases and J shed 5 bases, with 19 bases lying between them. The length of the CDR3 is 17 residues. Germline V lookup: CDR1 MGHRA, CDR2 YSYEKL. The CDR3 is CASSHSTIRLPNEKLFF. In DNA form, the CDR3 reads TGCGCCAGCAGCCACTCCACTATCAGACTCCCGAATGAAAAACTGTTTTTT.

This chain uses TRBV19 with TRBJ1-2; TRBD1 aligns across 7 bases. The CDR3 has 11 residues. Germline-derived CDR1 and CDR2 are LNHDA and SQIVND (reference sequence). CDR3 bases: TGTGCGACTGGGACAGCCTATGGCTACACCTTC. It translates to CATGTAYGYTF.

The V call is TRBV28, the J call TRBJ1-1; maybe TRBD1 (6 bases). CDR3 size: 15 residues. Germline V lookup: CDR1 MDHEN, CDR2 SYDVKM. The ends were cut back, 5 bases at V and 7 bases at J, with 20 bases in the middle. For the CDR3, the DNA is TGTGCCAGCAGTACCCTCGTACAGGGTATTAATGAAGCTTTCTTT. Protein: CASSTLVQGINEAFF.

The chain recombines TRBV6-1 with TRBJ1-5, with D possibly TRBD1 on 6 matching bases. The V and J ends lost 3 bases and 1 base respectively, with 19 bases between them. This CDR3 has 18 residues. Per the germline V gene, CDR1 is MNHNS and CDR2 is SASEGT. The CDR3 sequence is CASSDWAGAIGSNQPQHF. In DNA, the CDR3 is TGTGCCAGCAGTGATTGGGCAGGGGCCATAGGGAGCAATCAGCCCCAGCATTTT.

The CDR3 nucleotides read TGTGCCAGCTGCAATTTTTTAGCGGTTTACAATGAGCAGTTCTTC. It translates to CASCNFLAVYNEQFF. The chain recombines TRBV28 with TRBJ2-1, with D maybe TRBD2 (6 bases). V was cut by 8 bases and J by 4 bases, with 18 bases left in between. Germline CDR1 and CDR2: MDHEN and SYDVKM. The CDR3 runs to 15 residues.

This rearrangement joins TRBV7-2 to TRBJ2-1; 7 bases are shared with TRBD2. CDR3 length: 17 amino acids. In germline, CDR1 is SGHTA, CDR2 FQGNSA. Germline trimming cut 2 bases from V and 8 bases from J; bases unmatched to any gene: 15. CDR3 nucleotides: TGTGCCAGCAGCTTATGGGGGGGAGAGATGAGTTTTTATGAGCAGTTCTTC. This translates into CASSLWGGEMSFYEQFF.

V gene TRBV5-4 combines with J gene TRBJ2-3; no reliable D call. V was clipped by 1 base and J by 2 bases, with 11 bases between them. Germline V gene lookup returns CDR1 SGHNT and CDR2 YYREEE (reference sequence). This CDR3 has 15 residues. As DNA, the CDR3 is TGTGCCAGCAGCTTGTCAAGAAGCACCACAGATACGCAGTATTTT. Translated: CASSLSRSTTDTQYF.

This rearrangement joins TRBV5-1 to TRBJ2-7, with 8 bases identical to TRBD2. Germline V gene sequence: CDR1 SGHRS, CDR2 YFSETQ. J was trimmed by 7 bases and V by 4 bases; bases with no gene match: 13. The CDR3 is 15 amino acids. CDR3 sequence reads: CASSPQIGGGREQYF. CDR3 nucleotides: TGCGCCAGCAGCCCGCAAATAGGCGGGGGGCGGGAGCAGTACTTC.

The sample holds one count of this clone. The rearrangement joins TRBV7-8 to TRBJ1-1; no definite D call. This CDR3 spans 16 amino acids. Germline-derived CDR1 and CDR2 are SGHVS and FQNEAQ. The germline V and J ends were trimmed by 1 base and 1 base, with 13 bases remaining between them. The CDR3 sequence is CASSLGSIAWNTEAFF. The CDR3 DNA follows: TGTGCCAGCAGCTTAGGATCTATAGCTTGGAACACTGAAGCTTTCTTT.

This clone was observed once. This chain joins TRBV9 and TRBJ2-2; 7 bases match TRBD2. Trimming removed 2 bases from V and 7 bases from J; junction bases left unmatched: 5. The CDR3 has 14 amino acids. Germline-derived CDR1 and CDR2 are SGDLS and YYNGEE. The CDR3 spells CASSVLGEGGELFF. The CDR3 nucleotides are TGTGCCAGCAGCGTCCTAGGGGAGGGCGGGGAGCTGTTTTTT. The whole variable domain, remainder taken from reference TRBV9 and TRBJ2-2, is DSGVTQTPKHLITATGQRVTLRCSPRSGDLSVYWYQQSLDQGLQFLIQYYNGEERAKGNILERFSAQQFPDLHSELNLSSLELGDSALYFCASSVLGEGGELFFGEGSRLTVL.

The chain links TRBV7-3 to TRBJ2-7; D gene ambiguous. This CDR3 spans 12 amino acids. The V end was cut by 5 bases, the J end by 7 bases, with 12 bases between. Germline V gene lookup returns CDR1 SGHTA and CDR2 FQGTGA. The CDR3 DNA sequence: TGTGCCAGCAGCCAGCCGGGTGGGGAGCAGTACTTC. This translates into CASSQPGGEQYF.

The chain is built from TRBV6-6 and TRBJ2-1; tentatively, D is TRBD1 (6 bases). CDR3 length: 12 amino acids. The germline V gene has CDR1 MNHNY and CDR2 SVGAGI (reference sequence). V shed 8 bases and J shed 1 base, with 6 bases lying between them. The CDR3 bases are TGTGCCAGCGGACAGTCCTACAATGAGCAGTTCTTC. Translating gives CASGQSYNEQFF.

Written as DNA, the CDR3 is TGTGCCAGCAGCGTAGACAGGGACGGCGAGCAGTACTTC. Translating gives CASSVDRDGEQYF. This chain uses TRBV9 with TRBJ2-7, with D perhaps matching TRBD1 (6 bases). Germline CDR1 SGDLS, CDR2 YYNGEE. This CDR3 is 13 amino acids long. Between the trimmed V and J ends, which lost 0 bases and 6 bases, there was a span of 10 bases.

CDR3 nucleotide sequence: TGTGCCATCAGTCCAGACAGTCTGAACACTGAAGCTTTCTTT. Its translation: CAISPDSLNTEAFF. The gene calls are TRBV10-3 and TRBJ1-1, with a possible D match to TRBD1 (5 bases). The CDR3 totals 14 residues. V was pared by 5 bases and J by 0 bases, with 10 bases between. Germline V CDR1 and CDR2: ENHRY, SYGVKD.

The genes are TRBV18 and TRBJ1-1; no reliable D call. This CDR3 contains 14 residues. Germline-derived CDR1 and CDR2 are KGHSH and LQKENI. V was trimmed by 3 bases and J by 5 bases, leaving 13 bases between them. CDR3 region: CASSPFEDETEAFF. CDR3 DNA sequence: TGTGCCAGCTCACCGTTTGAGGATGAGACTGAAGCTTTCTTT.